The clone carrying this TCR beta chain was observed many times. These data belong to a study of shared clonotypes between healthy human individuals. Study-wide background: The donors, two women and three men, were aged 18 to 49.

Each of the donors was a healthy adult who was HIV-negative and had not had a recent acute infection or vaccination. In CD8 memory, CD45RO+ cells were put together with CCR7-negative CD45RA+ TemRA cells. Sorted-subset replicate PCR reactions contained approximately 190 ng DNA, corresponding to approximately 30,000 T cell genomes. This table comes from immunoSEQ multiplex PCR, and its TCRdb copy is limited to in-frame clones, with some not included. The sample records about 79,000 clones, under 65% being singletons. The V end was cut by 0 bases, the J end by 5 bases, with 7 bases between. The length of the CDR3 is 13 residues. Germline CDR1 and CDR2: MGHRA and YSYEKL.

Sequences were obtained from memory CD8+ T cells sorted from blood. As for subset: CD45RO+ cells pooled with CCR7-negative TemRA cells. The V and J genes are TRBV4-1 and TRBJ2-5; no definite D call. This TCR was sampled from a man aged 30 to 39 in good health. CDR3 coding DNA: TGCGCCAGCAGCCAAGAGGGATCGGAGACCCAGTACTTC. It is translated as CASSQEGSETQYF.